There are a few counts of the clone carrying this T cell receptor (beta chain). Its matching antigen is unknown. The PCR used 60 Vbeta and 13 Jbeta primers. Profiling relied on immunoSEQ multiplex PCR, and the TCRdb table lists in-frame clones only, not all of them. The table has 50,000 to 80,000 clones, under 85% seen once. The V end was cut by 2 bases, the J end by 7 bases, with 12 bases between. This CDR3 has 13 residues. Germline CDR1 SGHRS, CDR2 YFSETQ. The entry originates in a study of cytomegalovirus exposure and HLA in healthy donors. Study-wide findings and caveats: Later analysis identified several of the most significant clusters that appeared linked to common viral pathogens. The likely origin of a cluster of highly shared sequence variants was a sequencing artifact.

The chain joins TRBV5-1 to TRBJ1-1, with no clear D. The sample consisted of PBMCs. The receptor was derived from a male donor in good health and CMV-seropositive. The CDR3, as DNA: TGCGCCAGCAGCTTTGACAAAGGACTTGAAGCTTTCTTT. It specifies CASSFDKGLEAFF.